This paragraph covers one T cell receptor beta chain sequence. The record originates from a study of CD8 T cells in Susac syndrome. 0.5 to 1 ug RNA was reverse transcribed with random hexamers. An immunoSEQ multiplex PCR amplified TCR beta CDR3 over 54 Vbeta and 13 Jbeta. TCRdb redid the calling of the immunoSEQ multiplex PCR reads with MiXCR, one entry per CDR3 protein. The table lists about 240,000 distinct CDR3 sequences, 96% of them singletons. Sequenced material: CD4+ T cells from PBMCs. The source of this sequence is a human donor with Susac syndrome.

Here the CDR3 reads CASSHGFQDRSYEQYF. The CDR3, as DNA: TGCGCCAGCAGCCATGGGTTCCAGGACAGGTCCTACGAGCAGTACTTC. The J gene is TRBJ2-7, the V gene TRBV4-1; 7 positions agree with TRBD1. Germline loops: CDR1 MGHRA, CDR2 YSYEKL. The length of the CDR3 is 16 residues. Losses at the gene ends were 3 bases for V and 1 base for J; bases not matched to a gene: 9.